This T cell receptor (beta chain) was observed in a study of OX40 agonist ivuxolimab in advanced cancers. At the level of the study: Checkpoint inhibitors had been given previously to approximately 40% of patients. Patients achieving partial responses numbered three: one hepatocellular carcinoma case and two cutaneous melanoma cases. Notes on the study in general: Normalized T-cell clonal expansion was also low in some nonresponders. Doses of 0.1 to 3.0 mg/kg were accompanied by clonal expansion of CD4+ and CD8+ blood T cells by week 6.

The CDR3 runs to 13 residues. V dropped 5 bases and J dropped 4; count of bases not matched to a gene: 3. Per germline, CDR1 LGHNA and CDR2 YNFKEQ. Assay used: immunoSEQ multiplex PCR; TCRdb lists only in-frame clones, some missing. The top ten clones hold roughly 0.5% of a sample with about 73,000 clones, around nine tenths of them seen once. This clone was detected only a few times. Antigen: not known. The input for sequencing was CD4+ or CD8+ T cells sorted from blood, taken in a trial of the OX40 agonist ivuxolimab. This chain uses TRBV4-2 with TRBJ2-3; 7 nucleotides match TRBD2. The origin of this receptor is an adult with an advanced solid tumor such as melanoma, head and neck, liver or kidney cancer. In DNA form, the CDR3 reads TGTGCCAGCAGCGCGGCGGGGGCAGATACGCAGTATTTT. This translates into CASSAAGADTQYF.